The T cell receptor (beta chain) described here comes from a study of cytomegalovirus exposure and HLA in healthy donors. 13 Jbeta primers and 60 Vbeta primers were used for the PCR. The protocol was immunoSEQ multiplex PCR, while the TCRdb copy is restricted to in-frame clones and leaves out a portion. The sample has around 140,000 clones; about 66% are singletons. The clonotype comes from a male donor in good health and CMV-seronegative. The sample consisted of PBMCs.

The CDR3 here is CASAPRGEDSYEQYF. The CDR3 DNA follows: TGTGCCAGCGCGCCCCGCGGGGAGGACTCCTACGAGCAGTACTTC. The gene calls are TRBV2 and TRBJ2-7; D is perhaps TRBD2 (6 bases). Trimming left V 8 bases short and J 0 bases short, with 17 bases between. Germline-derived CDR1 and CDR2 are SNHLY and FYNNEI. The CDR3 runs to 15 residues.